This T cell receptor beta chain was observed in a study of identical twins. The length of the CDR3 is 15 residues. The V gene's germline CDR1 is MNHNS and CDR2 SASEGT. V gave up 6 bases and J gave up 2 bases; unmatched junction bases: 8. Template switching, a step in the protocol, added a universal primer site, and cDNA carried unique molecular identifiers. Each CDR3 protein gets one entry after TCRdb re-called the 5' RACE reads with MiXCR. Among about 790,000 distinct CDR3 sequences listed, roughly 18% were seen once. This clonotype came up a few times. The sample was also reused in another study, on T cells expressing NK-cell markers. That paper notes: Among eight sequenced donors, seven carried HCMV seropositivity while one was seronegative. Dominant NKG2C+ clonotype frequencies of roughly 1.0-7.5% of CD8+ T cells were measured in more than five donors.

The receptor's source is a young woman in good health. The sample was PBMCs. This chain joins TRBV6-1 and TRBJ2-3; TRBD1 agrees at 7 bases. CDR3 in amino acids: CASRSRQGNTDTQYF. CDR3 DNA sequence: TGTGCCAGCAGATCCAGACAGGGAAACACAGATACGCAGTATTTT.